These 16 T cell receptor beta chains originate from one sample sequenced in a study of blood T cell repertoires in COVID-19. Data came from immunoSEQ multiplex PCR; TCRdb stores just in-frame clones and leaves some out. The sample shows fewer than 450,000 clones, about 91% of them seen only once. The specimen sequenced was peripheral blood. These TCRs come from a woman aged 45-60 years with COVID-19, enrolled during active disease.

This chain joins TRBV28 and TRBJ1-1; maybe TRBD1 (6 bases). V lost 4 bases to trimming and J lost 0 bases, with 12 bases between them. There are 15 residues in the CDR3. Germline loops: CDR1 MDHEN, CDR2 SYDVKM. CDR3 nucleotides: TGTGCCAGCAGTTCTGTAGGGACACTGAACACTGAAGCTTTCTTT. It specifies CASSSVGTLNTEAFF.

CDR3 DNA: TGTGCCAGCAGTTTGGGGGGGAATACGCAGTATTTT. Translation: CASSLGGNTQYF. The chain couples TRBV28 to TRBJ2-3; 7 bases are a match to TRBD2. Trimming took 3 bases from V and 7 from J; bases not matched to a gene: 1. Germline assignment: CDR1 MDHEN and CDR2 SYDVKM. There are 12 residues in the CDR3.

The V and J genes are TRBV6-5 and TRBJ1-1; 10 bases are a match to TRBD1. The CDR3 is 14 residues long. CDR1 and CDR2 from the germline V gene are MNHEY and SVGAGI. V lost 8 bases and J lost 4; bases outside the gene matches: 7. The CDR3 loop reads CASFSDRGSTEAFF. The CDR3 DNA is TGTGCCAGCTTCTCGGACAGGGGGAGCACTGAAGCTTTCTTT.

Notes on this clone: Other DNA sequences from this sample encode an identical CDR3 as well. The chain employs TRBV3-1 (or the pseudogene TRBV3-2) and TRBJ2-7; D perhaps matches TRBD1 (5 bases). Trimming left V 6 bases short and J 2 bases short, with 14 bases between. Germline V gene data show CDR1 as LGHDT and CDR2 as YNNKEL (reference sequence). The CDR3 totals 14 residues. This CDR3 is CASSQGYGPYEQYF. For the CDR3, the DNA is TGTGCCAGCAGTCAGGGCTACGGGCCCTACGAGCAGTACTTC.

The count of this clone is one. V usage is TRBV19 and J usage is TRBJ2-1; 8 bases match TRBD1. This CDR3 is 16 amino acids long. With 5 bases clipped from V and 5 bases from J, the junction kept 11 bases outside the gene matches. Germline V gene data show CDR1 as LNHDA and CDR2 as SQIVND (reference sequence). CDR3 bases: TGTGCCAGTAGTGGACAGGGTGGGACAATAAACAATGAGCAGTTCTTC. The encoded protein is CASSGQGGTINNEQFF.

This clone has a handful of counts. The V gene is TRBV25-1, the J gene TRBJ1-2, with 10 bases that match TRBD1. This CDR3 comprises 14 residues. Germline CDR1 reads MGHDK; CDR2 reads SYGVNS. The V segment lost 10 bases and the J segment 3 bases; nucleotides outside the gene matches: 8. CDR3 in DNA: TGTGCCACCGCCCGACAGGGGGCCTACTATGGCTACACCTTC. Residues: CATARQGAYYGYTF.

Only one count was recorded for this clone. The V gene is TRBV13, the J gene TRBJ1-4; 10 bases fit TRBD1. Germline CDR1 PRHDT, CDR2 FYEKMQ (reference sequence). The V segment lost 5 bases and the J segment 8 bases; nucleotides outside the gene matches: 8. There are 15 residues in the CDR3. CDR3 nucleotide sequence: TGTGCCAGCAGCCGGGGGGACAGGGGTTTAGAAAAACTGTTTTTT. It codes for CASSRGDRGLEKLFF. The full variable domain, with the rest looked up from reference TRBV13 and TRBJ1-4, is AAGVIQSPRHLIKEKRETATLKCYPIPRHDTVYWYQQGPGQDPQFLISFYEKMQSDKGSIPDRFSAQQFSDYHSELNMSSLELGDSALYFCASSRGDRGLEKLFFGSGTQLSVL.

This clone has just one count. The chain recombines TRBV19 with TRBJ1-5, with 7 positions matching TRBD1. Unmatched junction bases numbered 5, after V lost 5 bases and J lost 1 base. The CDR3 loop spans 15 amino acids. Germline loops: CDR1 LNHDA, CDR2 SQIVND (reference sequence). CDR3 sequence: CASSPTTGSNQPQHF. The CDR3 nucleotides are TGTGCCAGTAGTCCCACGACAGGGAGCAATCAGCCCCAGCATTTT.

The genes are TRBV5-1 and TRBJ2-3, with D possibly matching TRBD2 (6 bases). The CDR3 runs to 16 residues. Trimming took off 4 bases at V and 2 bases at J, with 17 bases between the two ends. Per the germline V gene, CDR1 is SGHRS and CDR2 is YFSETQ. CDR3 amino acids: CASSRTGVQDTDTQYF. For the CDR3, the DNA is TGCGCCAGCAGCCGGACGGGAGTCCAGGACACAGATACGCAGTATTTT.

In nucleotides, the CDR3 is TGCAGCGTTGTGGTTAGCCCAAACCCAGATACGCAGTATTTT. It encodes CSVVVSPNPDTQYF. V gene TRBV29-1 combines with J gene TRBJ2-3, with unresolved D. The V and J ends lost 4 bases and 4 bases respectively, with 15 bases between them. The CDR3 contains 14 residues. CDR1 SQVTM and CDR2 ANQGSEA come from the germline V gene.

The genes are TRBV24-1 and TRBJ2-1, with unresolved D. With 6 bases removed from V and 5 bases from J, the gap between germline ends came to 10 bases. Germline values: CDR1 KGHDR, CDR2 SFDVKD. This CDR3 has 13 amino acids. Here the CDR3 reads CATSHGGDNEQFF. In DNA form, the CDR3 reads TGTGCCACCAGTCATGGCGGAGACAATGAGCAGTTCTTC.

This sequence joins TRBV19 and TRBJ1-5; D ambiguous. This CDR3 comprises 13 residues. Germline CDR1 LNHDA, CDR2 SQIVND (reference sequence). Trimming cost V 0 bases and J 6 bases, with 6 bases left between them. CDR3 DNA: TGTGCCAGTAGTATAGACATGGCTCAGCCCCAGCATTTT. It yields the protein CASSIDMAQPQHF.

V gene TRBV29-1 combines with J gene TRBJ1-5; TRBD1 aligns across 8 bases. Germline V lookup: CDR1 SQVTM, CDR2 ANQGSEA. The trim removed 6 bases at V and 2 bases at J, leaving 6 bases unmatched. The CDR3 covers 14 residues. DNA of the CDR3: TGCAGCGTAACAGGACAGGGCGGCAATCAGCCCCAGCATTTT. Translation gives CSVTGQGGNQPQHF.

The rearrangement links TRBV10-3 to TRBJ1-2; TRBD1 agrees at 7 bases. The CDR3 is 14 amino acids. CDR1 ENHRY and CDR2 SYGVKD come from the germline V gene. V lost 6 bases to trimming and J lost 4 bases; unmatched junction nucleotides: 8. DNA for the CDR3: TGTGCCATCAGCTTAGGGGGCCGTTCCTATGGCTACACCTTC. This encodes CAISLGGRSYGYTF.

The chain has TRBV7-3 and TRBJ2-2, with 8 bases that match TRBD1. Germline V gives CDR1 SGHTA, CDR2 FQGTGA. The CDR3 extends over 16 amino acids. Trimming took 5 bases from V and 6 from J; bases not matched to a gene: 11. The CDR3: CASSASRTGGSGELFF. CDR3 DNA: TGTGCCAGCAGCGCCAGTCGAACAGGGGGTTCCGGGGAGCTGTTTTTT.

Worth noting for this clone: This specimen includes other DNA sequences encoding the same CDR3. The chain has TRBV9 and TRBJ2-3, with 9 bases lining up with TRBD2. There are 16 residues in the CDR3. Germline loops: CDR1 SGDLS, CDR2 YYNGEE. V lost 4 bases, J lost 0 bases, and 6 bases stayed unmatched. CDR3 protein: CASSPGLASSTDTQYF. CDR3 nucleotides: TGTGCCAGCAGCCCTGGACTAGCGAGTAGCACAGATACGCAGTATTTT.